This TCR beta chain comes out of a study of OX40 agonist ivuxolimab in advanced cancers. Study-wide findings and caveats: In the 0.1-3.0 mg/kg groups, partial responders showed among the lowest expansion.

TCRdb keeps only in-frame clones here, not all; method: immunoSEQ multiplex PCR. The repertoire consists of under 70,000 clones, with around 90% occurring once and the leading ten covering over 6%. With regard to this clone: Its antigen is undetermined.

With 0 bases removed from V and 2 bases from J, the gap between germline ends came to 14 bases. The CDR3 runs 16 residues. CDR1 is SGHDT, CDR2 YYEEEE, per germline. The rearrangement links TRBV5-6 to TRBJ1-1; a weak D match, TRBD1 (5 bases). This specimen was CD4+ or CD8+ T cells sorted from blood, taken in a trial of the OX40 agonist ivuxolimab. This clonotype was sampled from an adult with an advanced solid tumor such as melanoma, head and neck, liver or kidney cancer. The CDR3 protein is CASSLAIQGLNTEAFF. The CDR3 DNA follows: TGTGCCAGCAGCTTGGCGATTCAGGGCCTCAACACTGAAGCTTTCTTT.